The 29 T cell receptor beta chains presented below share a single source sample, sequenced in a study of blood T cell repertoires in COVID-19. TCRdb's table, derived via immunoSEQ multiplex PCR, lists solely in-frame clones and lacks some. The sample holds 200,000 to 300,000 clones; approximately 90% are singletons and the top ten take 3% to 4.5%. The specimen was peripheral blood. All receptors come from a woman in her forties with acute or convalescent COVID-19.

This chain uses TRBV5-1 with TRBJ2-5; 9 bases match TRBD1. V was pared by 3 bases and J by 5 bases, with 2 bases of the junction left unmatched. The CDR3 sequence is 13 residues long. The germline V gene encodes CDR1 SGHRS and CDR2 YFSETQ. In nucleotides, the CDR3 is TGCGCCAGCAGCTACAGGGGGCGGGAGACCCAGTACTTC. It specifies CASSYRGRETQYF.

This clone was detected once. CDR3 in amino acids: CATSDYPGQGRLYEQYV. The CDR3 DNA reads as TGTGCCACCAGTGATTACCCCGGACAGGGCCGGCTTTACGAGCAGTACGTC. This sequence joins TRBV24-1 and TRBJ2-7, with 8 bases identical to TRBD1. CDR3 size: 17 residues. Germline V gives CDR1 KGHDR, CDR2 SFDVKD. J gave up 4 bases and V 2 bases, and 12 bases lay outside the gene matches.

The V and J genes are TRBV15 and TRBJ1-1, with 8 bases identical to TRBD1. Trimming removed 4 bases from V and 0 bases from J; junction bases left unmatched: 4. The germline V gene encodes CDR1 LNHNV and CDR2 YYDKDF (reference sequence). CDR3 size: 15 residues. CDR3 sequence reads: CATSKDRVMNTEAFF. The CDR3 nucleotides are TGTGCCACCAGCAAGGACAGGGTCATGAACACTGAAGCTTTCTTT.

This chain joins TRBV5-8 and TRBJ2-2; D uncertain. V lost 9 bases, J lost 1 base, and 7 bases lay in between. The length of the CDR3 is 12 residues. Germline V CDR1 and CDR2: SGHTS, YDEGEE. This CDR3 reads CATTENTGELFF. The CDR3 DNA reads TGTGCCACAACAGAGAACACCGGGGAGCTGTTTTTT.

This clone was recorded only once. This sequence joins TRBV7-9 and TRBJ1-3, with a tentative D call TRBD1 (5 bases). The V gene's germline CDR1 is SEHNR and CDR2 FQNEAQ (reference sequence). This CDR3 spans 18 amino acids. Trimming cost V 0 bases and J 1 base, with 16 bases left between them. CDR3 loop: CASSLARATLLSGNTIYF. As DNA, the CDR3 is TGTGCCAGCAGCTTAGCCAGGGCGACACTTCTTTCTGGAAACACCATATATTTT.

V usage is TRBV28 and J usage is TRBJ1-6; no reliable D call. V lost 3 bases and J lost 3, with 9 bases in between. The CDR3 covers 15 residues. Germline V lookup: CDR1 MDHEN, CDR2 SYDVKM. CDR3 amino acids: CASSFRVVYNSPLHF. The CDR3 DNA reads as TGTGCCAGCAGTTTCCGGGTGGTCTATAATTCACCCCTCCACTTT.

The V gene is TRBV14, the J gene TRBJ1-4; no clear D. Trimming took 0 bases from V and 0 from J, leaving 14 bases between them. The CDR3 extends over 18 amino acids. The V gene's germline CDR1 is SGHDN and CDR2 FVKESK. The CDR3 region has the DNA TGTGCCAGCAGCCAAGACACGGCGGCCGCTGCAACTAATGAAAAACTGTTTTTT. Translated: CASSQDTAAAATNEKLFF.

The chain couples TRBV12-3 or TRBV12-4 to TRBJ1-2, with 7 positions matching TRBD1. Trimming removed 8 bases from V and 5 bases from J; junction bases left unmatched: 5. The CDR3 runs 12 residues. The CDR3 DNA reads TGTGCCAGCCGCGCAGGGGGTTATGGCTACACCTTC. Translating it yields CASRAGGYGYTF.

This clone was found once. J is TRBJ1-4 and V is TRBV25-1; no reliable D call. This CDR3 spans 16 amino acids. CDR1 and CDR2 (germline): MGHDK, SYGVNS. Trimming shortened V by 1 base and J by 5 bases, and 14 bases separated the two germline ends. The CDR3 coding sequence is TGTGCCAGCAGTGAATCCCTCGGGATAACGAATGAAAAACTGTTTTTT. Translation: CASSESLGITNEKLFF.

The chain carries TRBV6-1 and TRBJ1-2, with D possibly TRBD1 on 6 matching bases. The V end was cut by 4 bases, the J end by 3 bases, with 18 bases between. CDR1 and CDR2 (germline): MNHNS, SASEGT. The CDR3 is 16 residues long. Here the CDR3 reads CASSAQKGDGYYGYTF. CDR3 in DNA: TGTGCCAGCAGTGCACAAAAGGGGGACGGGTACTATGGCTACACCTTC.

The chain has TRBV6-1 and TRBJ1-5, with D hard to call. This CDR3 is built from 18 residues. Germline values: CDR1 MNHNS, CDR2 SASEGT. Trimming took off 4 bases at V and 1 base at J, with 20 bases between the two ends. The CDR3 sequence is CASSAIPSRSMSNQPQHF. The CDR3, as DNA: TGTGCCAGCAGTGCAATCCCCTCTAGGAGTATGAGCAATCAGCCCCAGCATTTT.

The chain combines TRBV6-2 or TRBV6-3 with TRBJ2-3, with TRBD1 matching 8 bases. The CDR3 has 14 amino acids. CDR1 MNHEY and CDR2 SVGEGT come from the germline V gene. V was pared by 6 bases and J by 5 bases, with 7 bases of the junction left unmatched. CDR3 sequence reads: CASSLQGVKDTQYF. Written as DNA, the CDR3 is TGTGCCAGCAGCCTACAGGGGGTGAAAGATACGCAGTATTTT.

The DNA for the CDR3 is TGTGCCAGCAGCTTAGGCAGTTGGGGGGTTCGGGACACCGGGGAGCTGTTTTTT. Translating it yields CASSLGSWGVRDTGELFF. The rearrangement joins TRBV11-2 to TRBJ2-2; weak D call: TRBD2 (6 bases). CDR1 SGHAT and CDR2 FQNNGV come from the germline V gene. The V gene lost 1 base and the J gene lost 3 bases, with 18 bases spanning the gap. The CDR3 is made up of 18 amino acids.

The rearrangement links TRBV25-1 to TRBJ1-6, with 7 bases lining up with TRBD1. Germline lookup yields CDR1 MGHDK and CDR2 SYGVNS. This CDR3 has 16 amino acids. V shed 11 bases, J shed 4 bases, and the junction held 14 bases outside the gene matches. The CDR3 reads CASRPTGALYNSPLHF. The CDR3 nucleotides read TGTGCCTCACGACCTACAGGGGCCCTTTATAATTCACCCCTCCACTTT.

This chain uses TRBV10-3 with TRBJ1-1; the match to TRBD1 covers 9 bases. The CDR3 is made up of 13 amino acids. The V and J ends lost 5 bases and 3 bases, in that order; junction bases with no gene match: 1. Per the germline V gene, CDR1 is ENHRY and CDR2 is SYGVKD. The CDR3 sequence: CAISRQGDTEAFF. CDR3 nucleotides: TGTGCCATCAGTAGACAGGGGGACACTGAAGCTTTCTTT.

This chain uses TRBV5-4 with TRBJ2-5; 8 bases fit TRBD2. The CDR3 is 17 amino acids. Unmatched junction bases numbered 10, after V lost 0 bases and J lost 3 bases. Germline CDR1 is SGHNT and CDR2 is YYREEE (reference sequence). CDR3 bases: TGTGCCAGCAGCTTGGCCGAGGCGGGGGGTTATAAAGAGACCCAGTACTTC. Its translation: CASSLAEAGGYKETQYF.

The CDR3 nucleotides are TGTGCCACCCTTCCGGGGGTCGGAAGGGGTTCACCCCTCCACTTT. Amino acids: CATLPGVGRGSPLHF. The chain couples TRBV19 to TRBJ1-6, with a possible D match to TRBD1 (5 bases). Trimming stripped 10 bases from V and 9 bases from J, with 22 bases between. The length of the CDR3 is 15 residues. CDR1 and CDR2 (germline): LNHDA, SQIVND (reference sequence).

The chain has TRBV7-2 and TRBJ2-5; maybe TRBD2 (6 bases). The CDR3 is 15 residues long. The V gene's germline CDR1 is SGHTA and CDR2 FQGNSA. The V gene lost 7 bases and the J gene lost 4 bases, with 19 bases spanning the gap. The CDR3 DNA follows: TGTGCCAGCACCTCCTATGTGGGACTTACAGAGACCCAGTACTTC. Translating gives CASTSYVGLTETQYF.

V and J are TRBV6-5 and TRBJ1-5; 7 bases agree with TRBD1. Trimming at V came to 10 bases and at J to 7 bases, leaving 10 bases not matched to a gene. The CDR3 is 13 amino acids. CDR1 and CDR2 from the germline V gene are MNHEY and SVGAGI. The CDR3, as DNA: TGTGCCACCGATATGACAGGGTTGCAGCCCCAGCATTTT. As protein: CATDMTGLQPQHF.

The chain links TRBV20-1 to TRBJ1-2; the D gene is possibly TRBD1 (6 bases). CDR1 is DFQATT, CDR2 SNEGSKA, per germline (reference sequence). The CDR3 is 13 amino acids. The V end was cut by 3 bases, the J end by 4 bases, with 12 bases between. The chain's CDR3 is CSASQGSGYGYTF. Here the CDR3 DNA reads TGCAGTGCTAGTCAGGGGAGCGGCTATGGCTACACCTTC.

This clone was observed a few times. The J gene is TRBJ1-4, the V gene TRBV5-1; D is uncertain. Germline values: CDR1 SGHRS, CDR2 YFSETQ. The CDR3 consists of 16 residues. Trimming shortened V by 0 bases and J by 0 bases, and 9 bases separated the two germline ends. CDR3 coding DNA: TGCGCCAGCAGCTTGGAGAGCCCTACAACTAATGAAAAACTGTTTTTT. Translating gives CASSLESPTTNEKLFF.

V is TRBV25-1 and J is TRBJ1-2; possible D gene TRBD1, 6 bases. Trimming removed 7 bases from V and 0 bases from J, with 12 bases in between. The CDR3 consists of 14 residues. Germline loops: CDR1 MGHDK, CDR2 SYGVNS. This chain's CDR3 is CASIKTGTNYGYTF. In DNA, the CDR3 is TGTGCCAGCATAAAGACAGGAACTAACTATGGCTACACCTTC.

The rearrangement joins TRBV24-1 to TRBJ2-3, with 7 bases lining up with TRBD1. V trimming: 2 bases; J trimming: 2 bases; junction bases outside the gene matches: 6. CDR3 length: 16 residues. Germline V lookup: CDR1 KGHDR, CDR2 SFDVKD. Here the CDR3 DNA reads TGTGCCACCAGTGATTCGAGGGACAGATACACAGATACGCAGTATTTT. It encodes CATSDSRDRYTDTQYF.

The V call is TRBV30, the J call TRBJ1-2, with D possibly matching TRBD1 (6 bases). The V end was cut by 3 bases, the J end by 4 bases, with 15 bases between. The CDR3 consists of 14 residues. Germline CDR1 GTSNPN, CDR2 SVGIG (reference sequence). The CDR3 spells CAWSPLQGGYGYTF. As DNA, the CDR3 is TGTGCCTGGAGCCCCCTACAGGGCGGCTATGGCTACACCTTC.

This sequence joins TRBV6-6 and TRBJ1-2; tentative D call: TRBD1 (5 bases). The germline CDR1 and CDR2 sequences are MNHNY and SVGAGI (reference sequence). The CDR3 extends over 16 amino acids. V shed 0 bases and J shed 4 bases, with 15 bases lying between them. In DNA, the CDR3 is TGTGCCAGCAGTTACTCGACCAGGGTATCTGCCTATGGCTACACCTTC. It is translated as CASSYSTRVSAYGYTF.

This clone was found a few times. J is TRBJ2-3 and V is TRBV2; weak D call: TRBD2 (5 bases). V dropped 4 bases and J dropped 1 base, with 12 bases sitting between them. The V gene's germline CDR1 is SNHLY and CDR2 FYNNEI. The CDR3 covers 15 residues. The CDR3 region is CASSVPEGRTDTQYF. In DNA form, the CDR3 reads TGTGCCAGCAGTGTCCCAGAGGGTCGCACAGATACGCAGTATTTT.

The rearrangement joins TRBV14 to TRBJ1-2; unclear D gene. V lost 1 base and J lost 8, with 8 bases in between. Germline V gene lookup returns CDR1 SGHDN and CDR2 FVKESK. The CDR3 consists of 12 residues. The CDR3 DNA sequence: TGTGCCAGCAGCCAAGGTCTCTCCGGCTACACCTTC. Its protein is CASSQGLSGYTF.

The chain links TRBV7-2 to TRBJ1-5; tentative D call: TRBD1 (6 bases). With 1 base removed from V and 7 bases from J, the gap between germline ends came to 14 bases. In germline, CDR1 is SGHTA, CDR2 FQGNSA. The CDR3 is made up of 15 amino acids. The CDR3 DNA reads TGTGCCAGCAGCTTAGTACAGGGTACTGGCCAGCCCCAGCATTTT. As protein: CASSLVQGTGQPQHF. The full variable domain, completed using reference TRBV7-2 and TRBJ1-5, is GAGVSQSPSNKVTEKGKDVELRCDPISGHTALYWYRQSLGQGLEFLIYFQGNSAPDKSGLPSDRFSAERTGGSVSTLTIQRTQQEDSAVYLCASSLVQGTGQPQHFGDGTRLSIL.

The chain joins TRBV10-1 to TRBJ1-2, with TRBD1 identical over 7 bases. This CDR3 spans 13 amino acids. The J segment lost 3 bases and the V segment lost 6 bases, leaving 4 bases of the junction unmatched. Per the germline V gene, CDR1 is WNHNN and CDR2 is SYGVQD (reference sequence). CDR3 region: CASSPGQDYGYTF. CDR3 in DNA: TGCGCCAGCAGCCCCGGACAGGACTATGGCTACACCTTC.